A single sample is the source of the 28 T cell receptor beta chains below, sequenced in a study of blood T cell repertoires in COVID-19 (dated by TCRdb to 2019 to 2021). The library was prepared using the immunoSEQ multiplex PCR assay. TCRdb limited this immuneACCESS table to in-frame rearrangements with V and J called. A share of clones is missing; checked studies link under half to unresolved V genes, and the rest is unexplained. The sample records approximately 170,000 clones, approximately 85% of which are singletons. The ten largest clones represent about 1.2% of the sample. Material for sequencing was peripheral blood. Every receptor here comes from a man between 60 and 75 years old who had recovered from COVID-19.

The V gene is TRBV19, the J gene TRBJ2-4; the match to TRBD1 covers 9 bases. Germline CDR1 is LNHDA and CDR2 is SQIVND (reference sequence). The CDR3 is 14 residues long. The trim removed 5 bases at V and 10 bases at J, leaving 9 bases unmatched. The CDR3 is CASSRGTGSPIQYF. CDR3 coding DNA: TGTGCCAGTAGTCGAGGGACAGGGTCCCCAATTCAGTACTTC.

The genes are TRBV2 and TRBJ2-7; possible D gene TRBD1, 6 bases. This CDR3 comprises 12 residues. V shed 6 bases and J shed 4 bases, with 10 bases lying between them. Germline V gene lookup returns CDR1 SNHLY and CDR2 FYNNEI. CDR3: CASSRQVYEQYF. The CDR3 bases are TGTGCCAGCAGCAGACAGGTATACGAGCAGTACTTC.

The CDR3 sequence is CASSLDRRGQPQHF. The DNA for the CDR3 is TGTGCCAGCAGCTTGGACAGAAGGGGACAGCCCCAGCATTTT. V usage is TRBV5-8 and J usage is TRBJ1-5, with D possibly matching TRBD1 (5 bases). Germline-derived CDR1 and CDR2 are SGHTS and YDEGEE. V was pared by 0 bases and J by 7 bases, with 11 bases between. This CDR3 has 14 amino acids.

The genes are TRBV24-1 and TRBJ2-3, with 9 bases matching TRBD2. The CDR3 contains 16 residues. CDR1 KGHDR and CDR2 SFDVKD come from the germline V gene. Trimming removed 0 bases from V and 0 bases from J; junction bases left unmatched: 0. DNA of the CDR3: TGTGCCACCAGTGATTTGACTAGCGGGAGCACAGATACGCAGTATTTT. Its translation is CATSDLTSGSTDTQYF.

The chain couples TRBV4-1 to TRBJ1-2, with 9 bases lining up with TRBD1. This CDR3 is 15 amino acids long. Germline trimming cut 0 bases from V and 4 bases from J; bases unmatched to any gene: 3. Germline V gene data show CDR1 as MGHRA and CDR2 as YSYEKL. CDR3 DNA sequence: TGCGCCAGCAGCCAAGACACGGGACAGGGCTATGGCTACACCTTC. It translates to CASSQDTGQGYGYTF.

The V call is TRBV19, the J call TRBJ1-2; 9 positions agree with TRBD1. This CDR3 comprises 12 residues. J was trimmed by 8 bases and V by 4 bases; bases with no gene match: 2. Per germline, CDR1 LNHDA and CDR2 SQIVND (reference sequence). The CDR3 nucleotides are TGTGCCAGTAGTACCGGACAGGGGGGCTACACCTTC. It translates to CASSTGQGGYTF.

The V gene is TRBV3-1 (or the pseudogene TRBV3-2), the J gene TRBJ1-1, with D unclear. CDR1 is LGHDT, CDR2 YNNKEL, per germline (reference sequence). The CDR3 extends over 12 amino acids. Trimming cost V 8 bases and J 7 bases, with 14 bases left between them. CDR3 sequence: CASGDIGNEAFF. The CDR3 nucleotides are TGTGCCAGCGGCGACATAGGAAATGAAGCTTTCTTT.

The genes are TRBV5-1 and TRBJ2-3; 8 bases match TRBD2. CDR3 length equals 14 residues. Germline-derived CDR1 and CDR2 are SGHRS and YFSETQ. Trimming removed 4 bases from V and 3 bases from J; junction bases left unmatched: 4. The DNA of the CDR3 is TGCGCCAGCAGCCCCGGGGGGGGGACAGATACGCAGTATTTT. It codes for CASSPGGGTDTQYF.

The chain has TRBV9 and TRBJ1-2; 8 positions agree with TRBD1. Germline-derived CDR1 and CDR2 are SGDLS and YYNGEE. The CDR3 contains 13 residues. With V trimmed by 5 bases and J by 8 bases, 8 bases remained unmatched. CDR3 DNA sequence: TGTGCCAGCAGGACAGGGGTTATTGGCGGCTACACCTTC. This codes for CASRTGVIGGYTF.

This sequence joins TRBV2 and TRBJ2-3; 7 positions match TRBD2. Germline loops: CDR1 SNHLY, CDR2 FYNNEI. After removal of 10 bases from V and 0 bases from J, the junction contained 7 bases not matched to a gene. This CDR3 is built from 14 residues. CDR3 nucleotide sequence: TGTGCCACCGGGGGGACTAAGAGCACAGATACGCAGTATTTT. Protein product: CATGGTKSTDTQYF.

The V and J genes are TRBV24-1 and TRBJ2-7, with D perhaps matching TRBD1 (6 bases). The CDR3 is 13 residues long. Trimming cost V 4 bases and J 3 bases, with 9 bases left between them. Looked up from germline, CDR1 is KGHDR and CDR2 is SFDVKD. The CDR3 reads CATSEGAFYEQYF. As DNA, the CDR3 is TGTGCCACCAGTGAGGGGGCCTTCTACGAGCAGTACTTC.

The chain has TRBV5-1 and TRBJ2-3, with 8 bases that match TRBD2. The CDR3 consists of 15 residues. CDR1 is SGHRS, CDR2 YFSETQ, per germline. V dropped 4 bases and J dropped 4; count of bases not matched to a gene: 8. CDR3 protein: CASSREGRLADTQYF. Here the CDR3 DNA reads TGCGCCAGCAGCCGGGAGGGTAGGCTGGCAGATACGCAGTATTTT.

A few counts support this clone. CDR3 sequence: CATMDRGGPYNEQFF. The CDR3 nucleotides are TGTGCCACCATGGACAGGGGAGGCCCCTACAATGAGCAGTTCTTC. The chain links TRBV24-1 to TRBJ2-1; TRBD1 agrees at 9 bases. This CDR3 contains 15 residues. CDR1 KGHDR and CDR2 SFDVKD come from the germline V gene. V dropped 8 bases and J dropped 2; count of bases not matched to a gene: 6.

V usage is TRBV21-1 and J usage is TRBJ1-2; the DNA was not compared with TRBD1, the D call given in the table. TRBV21-1 has pseudogene status. The CDR3 totals 13 residues. The CDR3 coding sequence is TGTGCCAGCAGACAGGGGGCAGGGAGAGGCTACACCTTC. This sequence encodes CASRQGAGRGYTF.

The gene calls are TRBV20-1 and TRBJ1-5, with 11 bases aligning to TRBD1. Germline-derived CDR1 and CDR2 are DFQATT and SNEGSKA (reference sequence). This CDR3 is 15 amino acids long. V trimming: 3 bases; J trimming: 5 bases; junction bases outside the gene matches: 6. The CDR3 DNA follows: TGCAGTGCTAGTGAAGGGACAGGGGGAGATCAGCCCCAGCATTTT. It yields the protein CSASEGTGGDQPQHF.

The chain carries TRBV5-1 and TRBJ1-1; 8 nucleotides line up with TRBD1. Germline-derived CDR1 and CDR2 are SGHRS and YFSETQ. The CDR3 has 18 residues. J gave up 5 bases and V 1 base, and 16 bases lay outside the gene matches. The CDR3, as DNA: TGCGCCAGCAGCTTGCCCCTCAATCAGGGGGCGCAGAAAACTGAAGCTTTCTTT. Translated: CASSLPLNQGAQKTEAFF.

The chain uses TRBV2 and TRBJ2-3; tentative D call: TRBD2 (5 bases). Deletions cut 3 bases from V and 9 bases from J, with 16 bases between. This CDR3 region has 14 residues. The germline V gene has CDR1 SNHLY and CDR2 FYNNEI. The CDR3 sequence is CASSESLLPGTQYF. The CDR3 DNA follows: TGTGCCAGCAGTGAGAGTCTTCTACCGGGGACGCAGTATTTT.

This clone showed up just a few times. V and J are TRBV7-9 and TRBJ2-7; 10 nucleotides agree with TRBD1. The V and J ends lost 3 bases and 5 bases, in that order; junction bases with no gene match: 1. The germline V gene has CDR1 SEHNR and CDR2 FQNEAQ (reference sequence). The CDR3 totals 13 residues. CDR3 loop: CASSFGTGDEQYF. For the CDR3, the DNA is TGTGCCAGCAGCTTCGGGACAGGGGACGAGCAGTACTTC.

The V gene is TRBV5-1, the J gene TRBJ2-1, with 9 bases identical to TRBD2. Per the germline V gene, CDR1 is SGHRS and CDR2 is YFSETQ. J lost 9 bases, V lost 0 bases, and 7 bases had no gene match. The CDR3 covers 15 residues. The CDR3 DNA follows: TGCGCCAGCAGCTTGGGTAGCGGGGGCGTCAGTGAGCAGTTCTTC. Its translation: CASSLGSGGVSEQFF.

This clone was counted a few times. The chain combines TRBV27 with TRBJ1-2; D may be TRBD1 (6 bases). Per germline, CDR1 MNHEY and CDR2 SMNVEV (reference sequence). The CDR3 spans 12 residues. The germline V and J ends were trimmed by 9 bases and 8 bases, with 16 bases remaining between them. CDR3 DNA sequence: TGTGCCAGGAGGGGGAGGGCATCGGGCTACACCTTC. As protein: CARRGRASGYTF.

CDR3 region: CASSSNSGSYNEQFF. Written as DNA, the CDR3 is TGCGCCAGCAGCTCGAATAGCGGTTCCTACAATGAGCAGTTCTTC. The chain recombines TRBV5-1 with TRBJ2-1; tentative D call: TRBD2 (6 bases). V was shortened by 3 bases and J by 1 base, with 11 bases between the two germline ends. The germline V gene encodes CDR1 SGHRS and CDR2 YFSETQ. This CDR3 has 15 residues.

This chain's CDR3 is CAISVSPTGDNEKLFF. The CDR3 coding sequence is TGTGCCATCAGTGTAAGCCCGACAGGGGACAATGAAAAACTGTTTTTT. The chain uses TRBV10-3 and TRBJ1-4; TRBD1 aligns across 8 bases. This CDR3 region has 16 residues. The V segment lost 4 bases and the J segment 5 bases; nucleotides outside the gene matches: 9. Germline values: CDR1 ENHRY, CDR2 SYGVKD.

The chain has TRBV5-4 and TRBJ2-7; D is unclear. The V gene lost 3 bases and the J gene lost 4 bases, with 11 bases spanning the gap. The CDR3 covers 13 residues. The germline V gene has CDR1 SGHNT and CDR2 YYREEE (reference sequence). The CDR3 DNA sequence: TGTGCCAGCAGCTCGGCAGGCCTTTACGAGCAGTACTTC. Residues: CASSSAGLYEQYF.

This clone was found a few times. The chain joins TRBV2 to TRBJ1-5; possible D gene TRBD1, 6 bases. Germline-derived CDR1 and CDR2 are SNHLY and FYNNEI. The CDR3 sequence is 15 residues long. The germline V and J ends were trimmed by 4 bases and 6 bases, with 16 bases remaining between them. The CDR3 loop reads CASSVQGRGGQPQHF. In DNA form, the CDR3 reads TGTGCCAGCAGTGTTCAGGGGAGAGGTGGTCAGCCCCAGCATTTT.

V usage is TRBV5-1 and J usage is TRBJ2-3; 11 bases are a match to TRBD2. The CDR3 loop spans 16 amino acids. CDR1 and CDR2 from the germline V gene are SGHRS and YFSETQ. Trimming removed 3 bases from V and 4 bases from J; junction bases left unmatched: 7. CDR3 nucleotide sequence: TGCGCCAGCAGCTATTTAGCGGGGGGGCTGGCAGATACGCAGTATTTT. It specifies CASSYLAGGLADTQYF.

This chain joins TRBV9 and TRBJ1-1; a possible D gene is TRBD1 (5 bases). Trimming took 2 bases from V and 2 from J, leaving 7 bases between them. The CDR3 runs 13 residues. CDR1 SGDLS and CDR2 YYNGEE come from the germline V gene. Here the CDR3 reads CASSVTVNTEAFF. The DNA of the CDR3 is TGTGCCAGCAGCGTGACAGTAAACACTGAAGCTTTCTTT.

The chain couples TRBV19 to TRBJ1-4; D ambiguous. Trimming removed 5 bases from V and 8 bases from J, with 24 bases in between. This CDR3 comprises 17 residues. From germline, CDR1 is LNHDA and CDR2 SQIVND (reference sequence). CDR3 in amino acids: CASSPLDRRFVDEKLFF. The DNA for the CDR3 is TGTGCCAGTAGTCCACTAGACCGGAGGTTTGTAGACGAAAAACTGTTTTTT.

This clone was detected only once. The chain uses TRBV29-1 and TRBJ1-1, with 10 bases aligning to TRBD1. Germline V lookup: CDR1 SQVTM, CDR2 ANQGSEA. CDR3 length equals 14 residues. With V trimmed by 7 bases and J by 3 bases, 8 bases remained unmatched. CDR3 nucleotides: TGCAGCGCGAGACAGGGGGCGAGGGACACTGAAGCTTTCTTT. It yields the protein CSARQGARDTEAFF.